This T cell receptor beta chain comes out of a study of blood T cell repertoires in COVID-19. Study information: Samples taken during acute and convalescent COVID-19 were collected in the United States, Italy and Spain. Sample material is recorded as cDNA or gDNA derived from T cells, B-cell-depleted T cells, or PBMCs.

The germline gives CDR1 GTSNPN, CDR2 SVGIG (reference sequence). Trimming stripped 4 bases from V and 5 bases from J, with 10 bases between. CDR3 length: 12 amino acids. In the authors' workflow: Reference gene primer amplification yielded estimated nucleated cell counts. TCRdb's copy holds only in-frame clones and misses some; the assay was immunoSEQ multiplex PCR. V, J and clone size are taken as reported in that table, and D and trimming were inferred from the DNA itself. Altogether around 120,000 clones are present, approximately 71% being singletons, with the ten largest covering under 2.5%. The source of this sequence is a woman in her 70s with acute or convalescent COVID-19. The sequenced sample was peripheral blood. The chain is built from TRBV30 and TRBJ2-3; D is uncertain. CDR3 region: CAWNEAKDTQYF. The CDR3 nucleotides read TGTGCCTGGAATGAGGCAAAAGATACGCAGTATTTT.